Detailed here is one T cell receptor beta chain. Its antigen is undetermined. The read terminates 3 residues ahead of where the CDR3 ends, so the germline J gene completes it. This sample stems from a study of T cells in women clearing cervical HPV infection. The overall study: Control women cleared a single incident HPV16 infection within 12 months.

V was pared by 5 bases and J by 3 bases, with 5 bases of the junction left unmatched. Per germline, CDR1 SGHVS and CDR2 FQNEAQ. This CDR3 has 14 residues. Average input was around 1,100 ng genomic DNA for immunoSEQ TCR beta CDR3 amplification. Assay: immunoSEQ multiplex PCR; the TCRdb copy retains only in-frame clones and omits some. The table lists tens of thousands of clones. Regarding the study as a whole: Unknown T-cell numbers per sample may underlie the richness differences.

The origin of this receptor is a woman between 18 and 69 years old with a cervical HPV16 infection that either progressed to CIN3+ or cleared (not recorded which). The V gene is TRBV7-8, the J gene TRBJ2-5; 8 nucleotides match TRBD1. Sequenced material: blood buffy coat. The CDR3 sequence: CASSRTGPEETQYF. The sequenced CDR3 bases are TGTGCCAGCAGCCGGACAGGGCCGGAAGAGACC.